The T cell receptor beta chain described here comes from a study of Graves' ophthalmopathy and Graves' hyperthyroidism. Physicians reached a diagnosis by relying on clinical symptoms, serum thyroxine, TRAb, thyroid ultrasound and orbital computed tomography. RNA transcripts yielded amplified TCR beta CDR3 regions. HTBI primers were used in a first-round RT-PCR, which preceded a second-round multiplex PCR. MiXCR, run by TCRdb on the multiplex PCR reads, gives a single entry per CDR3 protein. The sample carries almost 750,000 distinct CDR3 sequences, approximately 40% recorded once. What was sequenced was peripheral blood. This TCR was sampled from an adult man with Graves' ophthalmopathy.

The CDR3 DNA is TGTGCCAGCAGCCCTGGCGCCCCGAACACTGAAGCTTTCTTT. The encoded protein is CASSPGAPNTEAFF. The genes are TRBV5-5 and TRBJ1-1; D unclear. CDR1 SGHKS and CDR2 YYEKEE come from the germline V gene (reference sequence). V lost 4 bases and J lost 1, with 11 bases in between. CDR3 length: 14 amino acids.